A selection of T cell receptor beta chains follows, all from one sample in a study of cytomegalovirus exposure and HLA in healthy donors. Sequencing was performed with immunoSEQ multiplex PCR; in TCRdb, only in-frame clones are kept and a portion is missing. The table lists about 110,000 clones, approximately 80% of them singletons, with roughly 5.6% in the top ten. The specimen sequenced was PBMCs. The receptors originated from a female donor in good health and CMV-seropositive. Both conserved end residues are part of each CDR3. The D gene is left open where the match is weak. Part of the rows lack a size; the others show once, few, many or a class for expanded clones.

d_gene: NA
j_gene: TRBJ1-1
abundance: once
v_gene: TRBV18
CDR3aa: CASSPTTSNTEAFF
CDR3nt: TGTGCCAGCTCACCAACGACAAGTAACACTGAAGCTTTCTTT

d_gene: TRBD2
j_gene: TRBJ2-3
abundance: NA
v_gene: TRBV28
CDR3aa: CASSFPQAGLTDTQYF
CDR3nt: TGTGCCAGCAGTTTTCCCCAAGCGGGGCTCACAGATACGCAGTATTTT

d_gene: NA
j_gene: TRBJ2-6
abundance: few
v_gene: TRBV21-1
CDR3aa: CASSTQTGLAGGGPANVLTF
CDR3nt: TGTGCCAGCAGCACCCAAACGGGTCTAGCGGGAGGGGGCCCGGCCAACGTCCTGACTTTC

d_gene: TRBD1
j_gene: TRBJ1-1
abundance: once
v_gene: TRBV6-1
CDR3aa: CASREGQLNTEAFF
CDR3nt: TGTGCCAGCAGGGAGGGACAGTTGAACACTGAAGCTTTCTTT

d_gene: NA
j_gene: TRBJ1-1
abundance: NA
v_gene: TRBV6-6
CDR3aa: CASSPPSGPNTEAFF
CDR3nt: TGTGCCAGCAGCCCCCCATCAGGGCCGAACACTGAAGCTTTCTTT

d_gene: TRBD1
j_gene: TRBJ1-5
abundance: NA
v_gene: TRBV6-5
CDR3aa: CASSPGQGIQPQHF
CDR3nt: TGTGCCAGCAGCCCGGGACAGGGTATTCAGCCCCAGCATTTT

d_gene: NA
j_gene: TRBJ1-2
abundance: NA
v_gene: TRBV4-3
CDR3aa: CASSPLAGLGYTF
CDR3nt: TGCGCCAGCAGCCCCCTGGCGGGGCTGGGCTACACCTTC

d_gene: NA
j_gene: TRBJ2-7
abundance: NA
v_gene: TRBV19
CDR3aa: CASSIGSGYEQYF
CDR3nt: TGTGCCAGTAGTATAGGGAGCGGCTACGAGCAGTACTTC

d_gene: NA
j_gene: TRBJ1-6
abundance: NA
v_gene: TRBV7-2
CDR3aa: CASSPLTGNSPLHF
CDR3nt: TGTGCCAGCAGCCCTCTGACAGGAAATTCACCCCTCCACTTT

d_gene: TRBD1
j_gene: TRBJ1-2
abundance: NA
v_gene: TRBV27
CDR3aa: CASSYRGGEGYTF
CDR3nt: TGTGCCAGCAGTTACAGGGGCGGTGAGGGCTACACCTTC

d_gene: TRBD1
j_gene: TRBJ2-2
abundance: NA
v_gene: TRBV2
CDR3aa: CASNRWRQGSGELFF
CDR3nt: TGTGCCAGCAACCGATGGCGACAGGGTAGCGGGGAGCTGTTTTTT

d_gene: NA
j_gene: TRBJ2-5
abundance: NA
v_gene: TRBV7-2
CDR3aa: CASSLGAKETQYF
CDR3nt: TGTGCCAGCAGCTTAGGAGCAAAAGAGACCCAGTACTTC

d_gene: NA
j_gene: TRBJ1-6
abundance: NA
v_gene: TRBV7-2
CDR3aa: CASSLFSGTYNSPLHF
CDR3nt: TGTGCCAGCAGCTTATTTTCAGGGACCTATAATTCACCCCTCCACTTT

d_gene: TRBD1
j_gene: TRBJ1-6
abundance: NA
v_gene: TRBV6-5
CDR3aa: CASSTNRGYNSPLHF
CDR3nt: TGTGCCAGCAGTACCAACAGGGGGTATAATTCACCCCTCCACTTT

d_gene: NA
j_gene: TRBJ2-2
abundance: NA
v_gene: TRBV5-4
CDR3aa: CASSHHREGTGELFF
CDR3nt: TGTGCCAGCAGCCACCACAGGGAAGGGACCGGGGAGCTGTTTTTT

d_gene: TRBD1
j_gene: TRBJ2-2
abundance: NA
v_gene: TRBV2
CDR3aa: CASRTGSAGELFF
CDR3nt: TGTGCCAGCAGGACAGGGAGTGCCGGGGAGCTGTTTTTT

d_gene: NA
j_gene: TRBJ2-2
abundance: few
v_gene: TRBV7-2
CDR3aa: CASSPQGGLKGELFF
CDR3nt: TGTGCCAGCAGCCCACAGGGGGGGCTAAAGGGGGAGCTGTTTTTT

d_gene: NA
j_gene: TRBJ2-7
abundance: few
v_gene: TRBV5-1
CDR3aa: CASSSTGTPTYEQYF
CDR3nt: TGCGCCAGCAGCTCCACCGGGACACCTACCTACGAGCAGTACTTC

d_gene: NA
j_gene: TRBJ2-3
abundance: NA
v_gene: TRBV14
CDR3aa: CASSQVTGRTDTQYF
CDR3nt: TGTGCCAGCAGCCAAGTAACGGGGAGGACAGATACGCAGTATTTT

d_gene: NA
j_gene: TRBJ2-3
abundance: NA
v_gene: TRBV19
CDR3aa: CASSRRQERTDTQYF
CDR3nt: TGTGCCAGTAGTAGAAGACAGGAGCGCACAGATACGCAGTATTTT

d_gene: NA
j_gene: TRBJ2-7
abundance: NA
v_gene: TRBV5-6
CDR3aa: CASSRSSGIREQYF
CDR3nt: TGTGCCAGCAGCCGTTCCTCCGGGATAAGGGAGCAGTACTTC

d_gene: NA
j_gene: TRBJ2-7
abundance: NA
v_gene: TRBV7-9
CDR3aa: CASSSPPTALYEQYF
CDR3nt: TGTGCCAGCAGCTCGCCACCGACAGCGCTCTACGAGCAGTACTTC

d_gene: NA
j_gene: TRBJ1-6
abundance: NA
v_gene: TRBV5-4
CDR3aa: CASSLARDTSYNSPLHF
CDR3nt: TGTGCCAGCAGCTTAGCTCGGGACACCTCCTATAATTCACCCCTCCACTTT

d_gene: TRBD1
j_gene: TRBJ1-2
abundance: NA
v_gene: TRBV25-1
CDR3aa: CASSAVGTGLRGYTF
CDR3nt: TGTGCCAGCAGTGCCGTCGGGACAGGGTTGAGAGGCTACACCTTC